These 29 T cell receptor beta chains share one sample of origin, sequenced in a study of blood T cell repertoires in COVID-19. The assay was immunoSEQ multiplex PCR, and TCRdb's table has in-frame clones only and misses some. The table shows over 100,000 clones, with roughly 69% occurring only once. Sequences were obtained from peripheral blood. The source of these receptors is a woman in her sixties or seventies with acute or convalescent COVID-19.

This chain uses TRBV5-4 with TRBJ2-1, with TRBD2 as a possible D gene (5 bases). This CDR3 comprises 13 residues. V lost 0 bases, J lost 6 bases, and 7 bases lay in between. Germline lookup yields CDR1 SGHNT and CDR2 YYREEE (reference sequence). The CDR3 coding sequence is TGTGCCAGCAGCTTGGTACTAGGCAATGAGCAGTTCTTC. Protein product: CASSLVLGNEQFF.

This clone was recorded a few times. The rearrangement links TRBV7-2 to TRBJ2-7; tentative D call: TRBD1 (5 bases). V lost 5 bases, J lost 6 bases, and 11 bases lay in between. Germline CDR1 SGHTA, CDR2 FQGNSA. The CDR3 contains 12 residues. In nucleotides, the CDR3 is TGTGCCAGCAGCCGGACACTCGCCGAGCAGTACTTC. Translation gives CASSRTLAEQYF.

The V gene is TRBV2, the J gene TRBJ2-7, with 12 nucleotides matching TRBD1. The germline CDR1 and CDR2 sequences are SNHLY and FYNNEI. V lost 7 bases to trimming and J lost 7 bases; unmatched junction nucleotides: 8. The length of the CDR3 is 14 residues. In nucleotides, the CDR3 is TGTGCCAGCAACGAGGGACAGGGGGCTGGGGAGCAGTACTTC. It encodes CASNEGQGAGEQYF. Drawing the rest from reference TRBV2 and TRBJ2-7, the complete variable domain is EPEVTQTPSHQVTQMGQEVILRCVPISNHLYFYWYRQILGQKVEFLVSFYNNEISEKSEIFDDQFSVERPDGSNFTLKIRSTKLEDSAMYFCASNEGQGAGEQYFGPGTRLTVT.

This clone was counted only a few times. The V and J genes are TRBV11-2 and TRBJ1-1; D call uncertain. The CDR3 has 14 residues. The germline V and J ends were trimmed by 4 bases and 3 bases, with 12 bases remaining between them. Germline V lookup: CDR1 SGHAT, CDR2 FQNNGV. Here the CDR3 DNA reads TGTGCCAGCAGCTCCCCGAGGCCCCACACTGAAGCTTTCTTT. Translating gives CASSSPRPHTEAFF.

The chain uses TRBV6-6 and TRBJ1-2; a possible D gene is TRBD1 (6 bases). The CDR3 is 14 residues long. Germline V lookup: CDR1 MNHNY, CDR2 SVGAGI (reference sequence). V was pared by 2 bases and J by 4 bases, with 11 bases between. The CDR3 is CASSYQGQSYGYTF. For the CDR3, the DNA is TGTGCCAGCAGTTACCAGGGGCAAAGCTATGGCTACACCTTC.

V usage is TRBV28 and J usage is TRBJ2-3, with D tentatively TRBD1 (6 bases). The CDR3 covers 15 residues. V gave up 10 bases and J gave up 1 base, with 18 bases separating them. The V gene's germline CDR1 is MDHEN and CDR2 SYDVKM. The CDR3 bases are TGTGCCACCAGCATGGGACACGGGGGCACAGATACGCAGTATTTT. This encodes CATSMGHGGTDTQYF.

This clone was counted at least ten times. The rearrangement uses TRBV12-5 and TRBJ2-2, with D unresolved. V lost 3 bases and J lost 5, with 10 bases in between. Germline CDR1 is LGHNT and CDR2 is FRNRAP. This CDR3 region has 14 residues. CDR3 coding DNA: TGTGCTAGTGGTTTAGGCGGAACAACCGGGGAGCTGTTTTTT. Amino acids: CASGLGGTTGELFF.

This clone was counted between two and nine times. The genes are TRBV19 and TRBJ1-3; D not resolved. This CDR3 spans 14 amino acids. Trimming took 2 bases from V and 0 from J, leaving 5 bases between them. Germline CDR1 is LNHDA and CDR2 is SQIVND (reference sequence). The CDR3 reads CASSILASGNTIYF. CDR3 DNA: TGTGCCAGTAGTATACTGGCCTCTGGAAACACCATATATTTT.

This chain links TRBV5-1 with TRBJ1-6, with 7 bases aligning to TRBD1. The CDR3 loop spans 15 amino acids. The junction had 7 bases not matched to a gene; V was cut back by 5 bases and J by 5 bases. Germline V gene lookup returns CDR1 SGHRS and CDR2 YFSETQ. This CDR3 is CASRDPGTDNSPLHF. In DNA form, the CDR3 reads TGCGCCAGCAGGGATCCCGGGACAGATAATTCACCCCTCCACTTT.

This chain uses TRBV4-2 with TRBJ2-7, with 9 bases that match TRBD2. Germline values: CDR1 LGHNA, CDR2 YNFKEQ. The CDR3 has 16 amino acids. The ends lost 1 base at V and 5 bases at J; junction bases unmatched: 9. CDR3 coding DNA: TGTGCCAGCAGCCAAGCCGGAGGAGCGGGAGGTAACGAGCAGTACTTC. It yields the protein CASSQAGGAGGNEQYF.

V gene TRBV27 combines with J gene TRBJ1-6; maybe TRBD1 (5 bases). Germline values: CDR1 MNHEY, CDR2 SMNVEV (reference sequence). Trimming took off 4 bases at V and 2 bases at J, with 15 bases between the two ends. The CDR3 extends over 17 amino acids. The CDR3 loop is CASSSMAGKTYNSPLHF. CDR3 bases: TGTGCCAGCAGTTCAATGGCAGGGAAAACCTATAATTCACCCCTCCACTTT.

The sample holds many counts of this clone. The rearrangement joins TRBV2 to TRBJ2-7; 7 bases are a match to TRBD2. From germline, CDR1 is SNHLY and CDR2 FYNNEI. V shed 4 bases and J 2 bases; nucleotides not matched to a gene: 8. The CDR3 runs to 15 residues. The CDR3 is CASSVGRGWTYEQYF. CDR3 DNA sequence: TGTGCCAGCAGTGTGGGGAGGGGTTGGACCTACGAGCAGTACTTC.

This chain connects TRBV6-5 to TRBJ1-1; tentatively, D is TRBD1 (6 bases). Germline V gene data show CDR1 as MNHEY and CDR2 as SVGAGI. CDR3 size: 12 residues. V lost 7 bases and J 3 bases, leaving 9 bases between the germline ends. DNA for the CDR3: TGTGCCAGCAAGGGACACTACACTGAAGCTTTCTTT. Translation gives CASKGHYTEAFF.

V is TRBV19 and J is TRBJ2-5, with D hard to call. V lost 3 bases to trimming and J lost 5 bases, with 10 bases between them. There are 13 residues in the CDR3. Germline CDR1 LNHDA, CDR2 SQIVND (reference sequence). The CDR3 sequence is CASSIGPRETQYF. As DNA, the CDR3 is TGTGCCAGTAGTATTGGCCCCAGGGAGACCCAGTACTTC.

This chain links TRBV18 with TRBJ1-1; 8 bases map to TRBD1. The CDR3 length is 15 residues. V shed 8 bases, J shed 6 bases, and the junction held 14 bases outside the gene matches. Germline CDR1 reads KGHSH; CDR2 reads LQKENI. CDR3 protein: CASQRERQGASEAFF. CDR3 nucleotide sequence: TGTGCCAGCCAACGGGAGAGGCAGGGGGCTTCTGAAGCTTTCTTT. The full variable domain, its missing parts supplied by reference TRBV18 and TRBJ1-1, is NAGVMQNPRHLVRRRGQEARLRCSPMKGHSHVYWYRQLPEEGLKFMVYLQKENIIDESGMPKERFSAEFPKEGPSILRIQQVVRGDSAAYFCASQRERQGASEAFFGQGTRLTVV.

V and J are TRBV11-2 and TRBJ1-2; 8 bases are a match to TRBD1. Germline V gene data show CDR1 as SGHAT and CDR2 as FQNNGV. J gave up 7 bases and V 0 bases, and 4 bases lay outside the gene matches. The length of the CDR3 is 14 residues. The CDR3 nucleotides are TGTGCCAGCAGCTTAGACAGGGGGCCAGGTGGCTACACCTTC. This gives the protein CASSLDRGPGGYTF. Full variable domain (remainder filled in from reference TRBV11-2 and TRBJ1-2): EAGVAQSPRYKIIEKRQSVAFWCNPISGHATLYWYQQILGQGPKLLIQFQNNGVVDDSQLPKDRFSAERLKGVDSTLKIQPAKLEDSAVYLCASSLDRGPGGYTFGSGTRLTVV.

V gene TRBV5-1 combines with J gene TRBJ2-1, with TRBD2 as a possible D gene (6 bases). Trimming left V 2 bases short and J 1 base short, with 16 bases between. The germline gives CDR1 SGHRS, CDR2 YFSETQ. The CDR3 is made up of 17 amino acids. The chain's CDR3 is CASSLSPTSGSYNEQFF. The CDR3 coding sequence is TGCGCCAGCAGCTTAAGCCCGACTAGTGGTTCCTACAATGAGCAGTTCTTC.

The chain carries TRBV5-1 and TRBJ2-7, with D hard to call. V was trimmed by 0 bases and J by 2 bases, leaving 6 bases between them. CDR1 SGHRS and CDR2 YFSETQ come from the germline V gene. The CDR3 sequence is 13 residues long. In DNA, the CDR3 is TGCGCCAGCAGCTTGGAGGCGGCCTACGAGCAGTACTTC. Protein sequence: CASSLEAAYEQYF.

This chain uses TRBV27 with TRBJ1-6; D uncertain. Trimming took 2 bases from V and 3 from J, leaving 5 bases between them. The CDR3 has 14 amino acids. CDR1 MNHEY and CDR2 SMNVEV come from the germline V gene (reference sequence). CDR3 sequence: CASSLPNYNSPLHF. Written as DNA, the CDR3 is TGTGCCAGCAGTTTACCAAACTATAATTCACCCCTCCACTTT.

This chain connects TRBV27 to TRBJ2-4; 10 bases align to TRBD2. V gave up 2 bases and J gave up 7 bases; unmatched junction bases: 5. Germline assignment: CDR1 MNHEY and CDR2 SMNVEV (reference sequence). There are 15 residues in the CDR3. CDR3 nucleotides: TGTGCCAGCAGTTTAACTAGCGGGGTAGCTAACATTCAGTACTTC. Amino acids: CASSLTSGVANIQYF.

The chain combines TRBV4-3 with TRBJ2-7, with 9 bases matching TRBD2. CDR1 is LGHNA, CDR2 YSLEER, per germline. CDR3 length equals 16 residues. V trimming: 2 bases; J trimming: 4 bases; junction bases outside the gene matches: 9. The CDR3, as DNA: TGCGCCAGCAGCCAATTCCTAGCGGGATCTTCTTACGAGCAGTACTTC. Amino acids: CASSQFLAGSSYEQYF.

This rearrangement joins TRBV5-5 to TRBJ1-2; unclear D gene. Trimming took off 0 bases at V and 1 base at J, with 10 bases between the two ends. CDR3 length: 15 amino acids. Germline V gene sequence: CDR1 SGHKS, CDR2 YYEKEE (reference sequence). CDR3 bases: TGTGCCAGCAGCTTGGCCGTTCGAGTTAACTATGGCTACACCTTC. Amino acid sequence: CASSLAVRVNYGYTF. Looking up the rest from reference TRBV5-5 and TRBJ1-2 gives the full variable domain: DAGVTQSPTHLIKTRGQQVTLRCSPISGHKSVSWYQQVLGQGPQFIFQYYEKEERGRGNFPDRFSARQFPNYSSELNVNALLLGDSALYLCASSLAVRVNYGYTFGSGTRLTVV.

This clone occurred a few times. This chain connects TRBV5-1 to TRBJ2-1; no clear D gene. The CDR3 covers 16 residues. Trimming shortened V by 2 bases and J by 0 bases, and 12 bases separated the two germline ends. From germline, CDR1 is SGHRS and CDR2 YFSETQ. As DNA, the CDR3 is TGCGCCAGCAGCTTCACGACTCTGAGCTCCTACAATGAGCAGTTCTTC. As protein: CASSFTTLSSYNEQFF. Filled out from reference TRBV5-1 and TRBJ2-1, the complete variable domain reads KAGVTQTPRYLIKTRGQQVTLSCSPISGHRSVSWYQQTPGQGLQFLFEYFSETQRNKGNFPGRFSGRQFSNSRSEMNVSTLELGDSALYLCASSFTTLSSYNEQFFGPGTRLTVL.

This rearrangement joins TRBV2 to TRBJ1-1, with D possibly being TRBD1 (6 bases). Deletions cut 6 bases from V and 1 base from J, with 12 bases between. The CDR3 runs to 14 residues. The germline CDR1 and CDR2 sequences are SNHLY and FYNNEI. The CDR3 DNA sequence: TGTGCCAGCAGGGTTCGGACAGAGAACACTGAAGCTTTCTTT. Its translation is CASRVRTENTEAFF.

This clone was counted once. The chain uses TRBV19 and TRBJ1-2; TRBD1 matches 8 bases. The CDR3 extends over 13 amino acids. CDR1 is LNHDA, CDR2 SQIVND, per germline (reference sequence). Trimming removed 7 bases from V and 8 bases from J; junction bases left unmatched: 9. CDR3 amino acids: CASKDRVVEGYTF. In DNA form, the CDR3 reads TGTGCCAGTAAGGACAGGGTTGTAGAGGGCTACACCTTC.

A single count supports this clone. V usage is TRBV4-2 and J usage is TRBJ2-1; weak D call: TRBD2 (6 bases). The V and J ends lost 0 bases and 4 bases respectively, with 13 bases between them. This CDR3 spans 16 amino acids. From germline, CDR1 is LGHNA and CDR2 YNFKEQ. The CDR3 bases are TGTGCCAGCAGCCAAGATGCCCAGCGGGCTTACAATGAGCAGTTCTTC. It is translated as CASSQDAQRAYNEQFF.

The chain links TRBV19 to TRBJ2-4; TRBD1 is a possible D gene (6 bases). CDR1 is LNHDA and CDR2 is SQIVND in the germline V gene (reference sequence). The CDR3 length is 13 residues. Trimming took 7 bases from V and 7 from J, leaving 14 bases between them. CDR3: CASIGPGANIQYF. In DNA form, the CDR3 reads TGTGCCAGTATCGGACCAGGGGCGAACATTCAGTACTTC.

The chain recombines TRBV24-1 with TRBJ2-7; tentatively, D is TRBD2 (5 bases). This CDR3 comprises 15 residues. Trimming removed 0 bases at V and 3 bases at J, with 11 bases between. Germline CDR1 KGHDR, CDR2 SFDVKD. The CDR3 is CATSDLPGIHYEQYF. The DNA for the CDR3 is TGTGCCACCAGTGATTTGCCCGGGATTCACTACGAGCAGTACTTC.

This sequence joins TRBV5-8 and TRBJ2-7; 14 bases are shared with TRBD2. V was pared by 1 base and J by 6 bases, with 3 bases of the junction left unmatched. The CDR3 has 15 residues. Germline CDR1 is SGHTS and CDR2 is YDEGEE. The CDR3 DNA is TGTGCCAGCAGCTTGCGACTAGCGGGAGGGCTCGAGCAGTACTTC. Protein: CASSLRLAGGLEQYF.